The rows below give T cell receptor beta chains drawn from one sample of a study of T cells in Graves' hyperthyroidism and ophthalmopathy. MiXCR, run by TCRdb on the multiplex PCR reads, gives a single entry per CDR3 protein. The data show 380,000 or so distinct CDR3 sequences, 13% seen once. Source material: blood. These receptors all come from a young man with Graves' hyperthyroidism that later progressed to Graves' ophthalmopathy. Both conserved end residues are part of each CDR3. Not every row has a clone size; where given, it reads once, few, many or a size class.

j_call: TRBJ1-1
clone_size: many
v_call: TRBV12-5
cdr3_aa: CASGLRANTEAFF

j_call: TRBJ1-2
clone_size: .
v_call: TRBV4-1
cdr3_aa: CASSQDLPYGYTF

j_call: TRBJ1-1
clone_size: many
v_call: TRBV28
cdr3_aa: CASSFGGSGWTEAFF

j_call: TRBJ1-2
clone_size: .
v_call: TRBV7-6
cdr3_aa: CASSLVPGTYGYTF

j_call: TRBJ1-4
clone_size: few
v_call: TRBV5-1
cdr3_aa: CASSLDRGSTNEKLFF

j_call: TRBJ1-4
clone_size: many
v_call: TRBV7-9
cdr3_aa: CASSRRWDGTEKLFF

j_call: TRBJ2-5
clone_size: few
v_call: TRBV30
cdr3_aa: CAWSTGWGETQYF

j_call: TRBJ2-1
clone_size: many
v_call: TRBV3-1
cdr3_aa: CASSQGVAPLWNEQFF

j_call: TRBJ1-1
clone_size: many
v_call: TRBV12-5
cdr3_aa: CASGLAYTGAENTEAFF

j_call: TRBJ1-1
clone_size: many
v_call: TRBV11-2
cdr3_aa: CASSLGHWRDTEAFF

j_call: TRBJ2-1
clone_size: many
v_call: TRBV2
cdr3_aa: CASSEDGTANNEQFF

j_call: TRBJ1-5
clone_size: many
v_call: TRBV6-1
cdr3_aa: CASTPRDGNQPQHF

j_call: TRBJ1-5
clone_size: few
v_call: TRBV6-5
cdr3_aa: CASSYSKGGGQPQHF

j_call: TRBJ2-5
clone_size: few
v_call: TRBV18
cdr3_aa: CASSPVAGSQETQYF